A single sample gave rise to the 21 T cell receptor beta chains below, sequenced in a study of blood T cells in healthy people across ages. Then a second PCR, running about 6 to 11 cycles, was carried out with a sample-barcoded 5' primer and a J-beta primer mix. Each CDR3 protein gets one entry after TCRdb re-called the 5' RACE reads with MiXCR. The sample carries some 1,800,000 distinct CDR3 sequences, roughly two fifths recorded once. Sequences were obtained from blood. These receptors were taken from a human donor in good health.

In regard to this clonotype: Because the CDR3 is missing its conserved closing phenylalanine or tryptophan, this is likely a read error. The rearrangement links TRBV28 to TRBJ2-4; TRBD2 matches at 9 bases. Unmatched junction bases numbered 5, after V lost 3 bases and J lost 5 bases. This CDR3 contains 15 residues. The germline V gene has CDR1 MDHEN and CDR2 SYDVKM. The CDR3 protein is CASSLIAGDENIQYC. As DNA, the CDR3 is TGTGCCAGCAGTTTGATAGCGGGGGACGAAAACATTCAGTACTGC.

This clonotype was counted between two and nine times. The chain joins TRBV27 to TRBJ1-2; TRBD1 matches at 8 bases. The CDR3 is 15 residues long. With V trimmed by 5 bases and J by 3 bases, 8 bases remained unmatched. Germline CDR1 and CDR2: MNHEY and SMNVEV (reference sequence). The CDR3: CASSPGGQGYYGYTF. The CDR3 DNA reads as TGTGCCAGCAGTCCAGGTGGACAGGGATACTATGGCTACACCTTC.

The rearrangement uses TRBV7-8 and TRBJ2-5; D uncertain. Germline CDR1 reads SGHVS; CDR2 reads FQNEAQ. V lost 0 bases and J 4 bases, leaving 12 bases between the germline ends. CDR3 length: 15 residues. The CDR3 sequence: CASSLALPYRETQYF. For the CDR3, the DNA is TGTGCCAGCAGCTTAGCCCTTCCGTACCGAGAGACCCAGTACTTC.

The table lists this clonotype with a few counts. This chain uses TRBV9 with TRBJ1-4; possible D gene TRBD1, 5 bases. Germline V lookup: CDR1 SGDLS, CDR2 YYNGEE. This CDR3 contains 15 residues. V was clipped by 0 bases and J by 0 bases, with 6 bases between them. CDR3 protein: CASSVGDPTNEKLFF. The CDR3 region has the DNA TGTGCCAGCAGCGTAGGGGACCCAACTAATGAAAAACTGTTTTTT.

The chain couples TRBV24-1 to TRBJ2-3; a weak D match, TRBD2 (6 bases). Germline CDR1 KGHDR, CDR2 SFDVKD. Trimming left V 2 bases short and J 6 bases short, with 17 bases between. The CDR3 is 16 residues long. The CDR3 nucleotides are TGTGCCACCAGTGATTGGGGGACTCAACACGGCGATACGCAGTATTTT. It specifies CATSDWGTQHGDTQYF.

The chain has TRBV2 and TRBJ2-5; D might be TRBD2 (6 bases). Germline V gene sequence: CDR1 SNHLY, CDR2 FYNNEI. The CDR3 is made up of 13 amino acids. V lost 8 bases and J lost 5, with 15 bases in between. The CDR3 sequence: CASLGGLGETQYF. The CDR3 DNA reads TGTGCCAGCTTAGGAGGGCTCGGGGAGACCCAGTACTTC. The variable domain in full, with the rest retrieved from reference TRBV2 and TRBJ2-5, is EPEVTQTPSHQVTQMGQEVILRCVPISNHLYFYWYRQILGQKVEFLVSFYNNEISEKSEIFDDQFSVERPDGSNFTLKIRSTKLEDSAMYFCASLGGLGETQYFGPGTRLLVL.

This clonotype was recorded a few times. The genes are TRBV7-9 and TRBJ1-1, with D maybe TRBD1 (6 bases). The CDR3 runs 14 residues. Trimming stripped 4 bases from V and 5 bases from J, with 14 bases between. The germline V gene has CDR1 SEHNR and CDR2 FQNEAQ (reference sequence). CDR3 loop: CASSSGEVRTEAFF. The CDR3 coding sequence is TGTGCCAGCAGCTCAGGGGAGGTCCGAACTGAAGCTTTCTTT.

This rearrangement joins TRBV27 to TRBJ2-1; the D is unclear. The end of the DNA fits TRBJ2-7 better, so the J call may be wrong. The CDR3 loop spans 13 amino acids. Germline lookup yields CDR1 MNHEY and CDR2 SMNVEV (reference sequence). CDR3 protein: CASSSRPYNEQYF. Here the CDR3 DNA reads TGTGCCAGCAGTTCCCGGCCCTACAATGAGCAGTACTTC.

J is TRBJ1-5 and V is TRBV7-8; 11 bases line up with TRBD1. Trimming at V came to 3 bases and at J to 5 bases, leaving 3 bases not matched to a gene. The CDR3 length is 15 residues. Germline V gives CDR1 SGHVS, CDR2 FQNEAQ. The CDR3 loop is CASSFGQGAHQPQHF. CDR3 coding DNA: TGTGCCAGCAGCTTTGGACAGGGGGCACATCAGCCCCAGCATTTT.

This clonotype appeared a single time. This chain connects TRBV6-2 or TRBV6-3 to TRBJ2-3, with a weak D call TRBD1 (5 bases). V was pared by 11 bases and J by 2 bases, with 20 bases between. The germline gives CDR1 MNHEY, CDR2 SVGEGT. The CDR3 totals 15 residues. The CDR3 DNA reads as TGTGCCGGCACCCTCTGGGGCAGGGACACAGATACGCAGTATTTT. This gives the protein CAGTLWGRDTDTQYF.

This clonotype was found a few times. This chain connects TRBV6-5 to TRBJ2-1, with 9 bases matching TRBD2. V lost 5 bases and J lost 5; bases outside the gene matches: 7. The CDR3 spans 15 residues. The germline V gene has CDR1 MNHEY and CDR2 SVGAGI. As DNA, the CDR3 is TGTGCCAGCAGTCGCCTAGCGGGGACCAACAATGAGCAGTTCTTC. This encodes CASSRLAGTNNEQFF.

This clonotype was seen more than once but under ten times. The chain links TRBV7-2 to TRBJ2-5; D tentatively fits TRBD1 or TRBD2 (5 bases each). Germline loops: CDR1 SGHTA, CDR2 FQGNSA. Trimming shortened V by 6 bases and J by 5 bases, and 10 bases separated the two germline ends. The CDR3 runs 12 residues. In nucleotides, the CDR3 is TGTGCCAGCAGGGGGGACGTGGAGACCCAGTACTTC. It translates to CASRGDVETQYF.

The genes are TRBV19 and TRBJ2-1; D gene ambiguous. CDR1 and CDR2 (germline): LNHDA, SQIVND (reference sequence). Trimming took off 3 bases at V and 3 bases at J, with 18 bases between the two ends. This CDR3 spans 17 amino acids. CDR3 protein: CASSIIGYISCYNEQFF. Here the CDR3 DNA reads TGTGCCAGTAGTATTATTGGCTACATCAGCTGCTACAATGAGCAGTTCTTC.

This clonotype occurred a few times. DNA for the CDR3: TGTGCCAGCAGTTTATGGGCTAGCTACGGGTACAATGAGCAGTTCTTC. It yields the protein CASSLWASYGYNEQFF. This sequence joins TRBV27 and TRBJ2-1; D possibly corresponds to TRBD2 (5 bases). Germline assignment: CDR1 MNHEY and CDR2 SMNVEV (reference sequence). The CDR3 has 16 amino acids. Deletions cut 1 base from V and 4 bases from J, with 14 bases between.

In its sample, this clonotype was seen a few times. V usage is TRBV3-1 and J usage is TRBJ2-5; D gene uncertain. CDR1 is LGHDT and CDR2 is YNNKEL in the germline V gene (reference sequence). Trimming cost V 6 bases and J 4 bases, with 12 bases left between them. The CDR3 is 13 amino acids. CDR3 in DNA: TGTGCCAGCAGTAGGCAGCCCCGAGAGACCCAGTACTTC. Encoded protein: CASSRQPRETQYF.

This clonotype turned up a few times. The chain links TRBV6-2 or TRBV6-3 to TRBJ1-1; D remains unclear. The CDR3 is made up of 15 amino acids. The V end lost 0 bases, the J end lost 5 bases, and 13 bases lay between the germline ends. The germline CDR1 and CDR2 sequences are MNHEY and SVGEGT. The chain's CDR3 is CASSYSMEVRTEAFF. CDR3 sequence (DNA): TGTGCCAGCAGTTACTCGATGGAGGTCAGGACTGAAGCTTTCTTT.

This clonotype was detected only a few times. The V gene is TRBV12-3 or TRBV12-4, the J gene TRBJ1-2; D call uncertain. Trimming removed 2 bases at V and 5 bases at J, with 9 bases between. The CDR3 length is 13 residues. CDR3 residues: CASSLSTSYGYTF. CDR3 DNA sequence: TGTGCCAGCAGTTTATCCACATCGTATGGCTACACCTTC.

V gene TRBV20-1 combines with J gene TRBJ2-7; D is undetermined. V was cut by 3 bases and J by 2 bases, with 26 bases left in between. Germline CDR1 and CDR2: DFQATT and SNEGSKA (reference sequence). The CDR3 runs to 18 residues. The chain's CDR3 is CSASLGSPVVSLTYEQYF. In DNA, the CDR3 is TGCAGTGCTAGCTTGGGATCCCCCGTGGTTTCACTCACCTACGAGCAGTACTTC.

CDR3 in DNA: TGTGCCAGCAGCCTCCGGGACCGACACTGCGGCGAGCAGTACTTC. This encodes CASSLRDRHCGEQYF. The J gene is TRBJ2-5, the V gene TRBV7-2; D assignment may be TRBD1 or TRBD2 (5 bases each). The J call may be mistaken, given a closer DNA end match to TRBJ2-7. The CDR3 runs 15 residues. Germline lookup yields CDR1 SGHTA and CDR2 FQGNSA.

This chain joins TRBV7-9 and TRBJ2-3, with D perhaps being TRBD1 or TRBD2 (5 bases each). Trimming removed 1 base at V and 1 base at J, with 18 bases between. The germline V gene has CDR1 SEHNR and CDR2 FQNEAQ (reference sequence). The CDR3 loop spans 18 amino acids. The DNA of the CDR3 is TGTGCCAGCAGCTTAGGATTGAGGGGTGTTAAGGGCACAGATACGCAGTATTTT. It yields the protein CASSLGLRGVKGTDTQYF.

The chain recombines TRBV3-1 with TRBJ1-1; 8 bases map to TRBD1. J lost 0 bases, V lost 0 bases, and 3 bases had no gene match. The V gene's germline CDR1 is LGHDT and CDR2 YNNKEL (reference sequence). The CDR3 is 16 residues long. CDR3 in DNA: TGTGCCAGCAGCCAAGACGGACAGGGATTGAACACTGAAGCTTTCTTT. Residues: CASSQDGQGLNTEAFF.